Below, one T cell receptor (beta chain) is given with its context. The entry originates in a study of PD-L1 blockade in urothelial cancer. Clones were read by immunoSEQ multiplex PCR, and TCRdb kept only the in-frame ones, dropping some. This table holds roughly 91,000 clones, about 83% found once. Time point reported: pretreatment peripheral blood. The germline V and J ends were trimmed by 3 bases and 6 bases, with 17 bases remaining between them. Germline CDR1 is LNHDA and CDR2 is SQIVND (reference sequence). The CDR3 runs to 15 residues. This receptor was obtained from a man in his 60s with urothelial cancer. The chain joins TRBV19 to TRBJ1-2, with D possibly being TRBD1 (6 bases). The sequencing used PBMCs, collected around atezolizumab (anti-PD-L1) treatment. CDR3 DNA: TGTGCCAGTAGTATCTCAAGACAGGTGTTGGATGGCTACACCTTC. Encoded protein: CASSISRQVLDGYTF.